The clone carrying this T cell receptor beta chain has a single count. Generated by immunoSEQ multiplex PCR, the TCRdb table keeps only in-frame clones and is missing some. Of some 180,000 clones in the sample, around 80% are singletons; the top ten hold over 10%. These data are taken from a study of blood T cell repertoires in COVID-19. Background on the study: Spain, Italy and the United States supplied samples that represented acute and convalescent COVID-19. In each case, the material was cDNA or gDNA derived from T cells, B-cell-depleted T cells, or PBMCs.

The ends lost 3 bases at V and 5 bases at J; junction bases unmatched: 7. This CDR3 is 15 amino acids long. Germline assignment: CDR1 MDHEN and CDR2 SYDVKM. The material sequenced was peripheral blood. This TCR was sampled from a human donor in a cohort sampled during active COVID-19. The chain combines TRBV28 with TRBJ2-1; 7 bases line up with TRBD2. The CDR3: CASSFWEGLNNEQFF. CDR3 nucleotides: TGTGCCAGCAGTTTTTGGGAGGGTCTAAACAATGAGCAGTTCTTC.